This T cell receptor (beta chain) was recovered during a study of blood T cells in healthy people across ages. Each sample yielded at least 6 million isolated PBMCs. Trimming cost V 1 base and J 9 bases, with 10 bases left between them. The CDR3 runs to 13 residues. Germline CDR1 is LGHDT and CDR2 is YNNKEL (reference sequence). PCR was performed a second time for roughly 7 to 12 cycles using a sample-barcoded 5' primer and a J-beta primer mix. In TCRdb, the 5' RACE reads were re-called with MiXCR into one record per CDR3 protein. Here the sample spans some 750,000 distinct CDR3 sequences, 22% being singletons. This clonotype came up a few times.

V and J are TRBV3-1 and TRBJ2-1; no clear D. The receptor's source is a man aged 65-85 years in good health. Material: blood. This CDR3 reads CASSQGMGGEQFF. The CDR3 nucleotides read TGTGCCAGCAGCCAAGGTATGGGTGGTGAGCAGTTCTTC.